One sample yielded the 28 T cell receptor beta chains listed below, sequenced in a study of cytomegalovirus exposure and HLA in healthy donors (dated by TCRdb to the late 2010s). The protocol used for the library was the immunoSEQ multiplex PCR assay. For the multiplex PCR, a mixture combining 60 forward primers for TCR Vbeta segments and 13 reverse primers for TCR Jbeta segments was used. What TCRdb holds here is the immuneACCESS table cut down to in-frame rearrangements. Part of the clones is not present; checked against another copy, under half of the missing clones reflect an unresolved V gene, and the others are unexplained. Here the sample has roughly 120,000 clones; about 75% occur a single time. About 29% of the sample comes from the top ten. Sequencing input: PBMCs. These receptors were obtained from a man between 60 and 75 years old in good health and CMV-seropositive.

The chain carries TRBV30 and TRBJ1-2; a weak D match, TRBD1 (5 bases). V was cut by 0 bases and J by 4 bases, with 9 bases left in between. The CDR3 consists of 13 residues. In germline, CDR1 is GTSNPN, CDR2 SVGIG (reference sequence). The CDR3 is CAWSVGQGYGYTF. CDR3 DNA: TGTGCCTGGAGTGTAGGGCAGGGCTATGGCTACACCTTC.

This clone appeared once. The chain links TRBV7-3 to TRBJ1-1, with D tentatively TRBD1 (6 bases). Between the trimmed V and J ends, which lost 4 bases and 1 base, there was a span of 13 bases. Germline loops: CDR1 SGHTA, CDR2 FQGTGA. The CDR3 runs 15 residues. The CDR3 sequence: CASSSWDTSNTEAFF. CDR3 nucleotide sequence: TGTGCCAGCAGCTCCTGGGACACTTCGAACACTGAAGCTTTCTTT.

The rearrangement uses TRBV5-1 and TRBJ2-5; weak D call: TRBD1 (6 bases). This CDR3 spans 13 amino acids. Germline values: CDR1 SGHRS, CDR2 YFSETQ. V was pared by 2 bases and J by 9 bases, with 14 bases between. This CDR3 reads CASSLDTSGAQYF. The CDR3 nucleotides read TGCGCCAGCAGCTTAGACACGTCAGGGGCCCAGTACTTC.

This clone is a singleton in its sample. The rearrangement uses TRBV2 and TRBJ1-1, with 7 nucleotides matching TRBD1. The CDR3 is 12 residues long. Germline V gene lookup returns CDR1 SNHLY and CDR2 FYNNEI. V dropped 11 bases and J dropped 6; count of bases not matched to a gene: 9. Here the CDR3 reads CAGQVERAEAFF. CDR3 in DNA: TGTGCCGGACAGGTGGAAAGAGCTGAAGCTTTCTTT.

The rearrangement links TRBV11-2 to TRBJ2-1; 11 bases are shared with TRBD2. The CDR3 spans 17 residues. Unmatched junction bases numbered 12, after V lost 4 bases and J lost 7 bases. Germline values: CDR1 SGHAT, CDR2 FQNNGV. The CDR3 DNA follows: TGTGCCAGCAGCTCGATAGCGGGGGGGGCCTTTCTAAATGAGCAGTTCTTC. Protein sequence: CASSSIAGGAFLNEQFF.

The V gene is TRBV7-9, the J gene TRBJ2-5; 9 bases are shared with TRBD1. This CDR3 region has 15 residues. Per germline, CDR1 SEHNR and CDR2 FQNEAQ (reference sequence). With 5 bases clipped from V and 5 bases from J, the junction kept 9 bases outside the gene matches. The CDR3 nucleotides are TGTGCCAGCAGCATGGGACAGGGATTGGGGGAGACCCAGTACTTC. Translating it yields CASSMGQGLGETQYF.

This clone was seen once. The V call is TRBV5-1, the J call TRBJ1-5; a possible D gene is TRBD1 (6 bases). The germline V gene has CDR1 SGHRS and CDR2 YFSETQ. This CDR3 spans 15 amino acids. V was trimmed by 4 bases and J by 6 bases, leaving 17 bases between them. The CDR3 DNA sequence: TGCGCCAGCAGCCTGAATGGACAGTTGGGTCAGCCCCAGCATTTT. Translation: CASSLNGQLGQPQHF.

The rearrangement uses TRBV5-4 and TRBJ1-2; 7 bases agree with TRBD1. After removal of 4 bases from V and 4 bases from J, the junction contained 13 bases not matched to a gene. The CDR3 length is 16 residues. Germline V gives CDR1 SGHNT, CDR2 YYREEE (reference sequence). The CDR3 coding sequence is TGTGCCAGCAGCCCCCAAGACAGGGCATTCCTCTATGGCTACACCTTC. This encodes CASSPQDRAFLYGYTF.

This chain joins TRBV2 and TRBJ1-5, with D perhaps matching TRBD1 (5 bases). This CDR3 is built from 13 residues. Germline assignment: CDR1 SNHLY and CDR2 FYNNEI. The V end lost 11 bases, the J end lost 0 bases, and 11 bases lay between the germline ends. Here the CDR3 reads CASQGYSNQPQHF. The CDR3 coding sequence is TGTGCCTCTCAGGGTTATAGCAATCAGCCCCAGCATTTT.

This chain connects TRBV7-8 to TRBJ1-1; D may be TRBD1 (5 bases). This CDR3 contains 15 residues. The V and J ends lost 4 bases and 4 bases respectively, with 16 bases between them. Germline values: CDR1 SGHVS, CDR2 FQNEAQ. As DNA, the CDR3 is TGTGCCAGCAGCTCAGCCCCGGGGGTTTCCACTGAAGCTTTCTTT. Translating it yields CASSSAPGVSTEAFF.

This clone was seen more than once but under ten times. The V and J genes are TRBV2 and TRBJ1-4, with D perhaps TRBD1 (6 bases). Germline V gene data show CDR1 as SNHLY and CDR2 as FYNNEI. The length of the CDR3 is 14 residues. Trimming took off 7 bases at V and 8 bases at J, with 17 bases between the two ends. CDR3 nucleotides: TGTGCCAGCAAAGTCAGGGACAAGGGGGAAAAACTGTTTTTT. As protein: CASKVRDKGEKLFF.

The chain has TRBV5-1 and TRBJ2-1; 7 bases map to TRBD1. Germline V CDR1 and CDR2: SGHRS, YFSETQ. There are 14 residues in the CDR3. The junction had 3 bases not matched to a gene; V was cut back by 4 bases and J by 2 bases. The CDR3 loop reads CASSRDSTYNEQFF. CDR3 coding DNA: TGCGCCAGCAGCCGGGACAGCACCTACAATGAGCAGTTCTTC.

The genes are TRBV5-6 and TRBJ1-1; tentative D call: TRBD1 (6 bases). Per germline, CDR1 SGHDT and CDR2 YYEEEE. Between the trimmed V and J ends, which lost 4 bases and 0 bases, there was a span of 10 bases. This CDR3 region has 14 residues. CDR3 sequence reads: CASSPDRMNTEAFF. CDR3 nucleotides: TGTGCCAGCAGCCCGGACAGAATGAACACTGAAGCTTTCTTT.

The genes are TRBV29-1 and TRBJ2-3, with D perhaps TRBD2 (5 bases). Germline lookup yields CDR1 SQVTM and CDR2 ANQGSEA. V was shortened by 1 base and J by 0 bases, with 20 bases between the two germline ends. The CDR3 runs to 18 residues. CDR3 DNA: TGCAGCGTTGAAGCGGCGTTGGGTAGCGCCACTAGCACAGATACGCAGTATTTT. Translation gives CSVEAALGSATSTDTQYF.

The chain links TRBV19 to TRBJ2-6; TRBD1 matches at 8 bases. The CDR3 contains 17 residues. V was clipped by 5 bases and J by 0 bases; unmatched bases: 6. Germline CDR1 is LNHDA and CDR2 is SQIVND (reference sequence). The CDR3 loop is CASSHRQGNSGANVLTF. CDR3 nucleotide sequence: TGTGCCAGTAGTCATCGACAGGGGAACTCTGGGGCCAACGTCCTGACTTTC. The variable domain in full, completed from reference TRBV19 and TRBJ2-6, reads DGGITQSPKYLFRKEGQNVTLSCEQNLNHDAMYWYRQDPGQGLRLIYYSQIVNDFQKGDIAEGYSVSREKKESFPLTVTSAQKNPTAFYLCASSHRQGNSGANVLTFGAGSRLTVL.

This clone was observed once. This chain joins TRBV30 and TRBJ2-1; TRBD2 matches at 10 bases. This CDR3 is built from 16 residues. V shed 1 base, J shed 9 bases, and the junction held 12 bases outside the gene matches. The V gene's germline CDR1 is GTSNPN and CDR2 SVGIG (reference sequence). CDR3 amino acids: CAWSEELAGVGGEQFF. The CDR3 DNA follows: TGTGCCTGGAGTGAGGAGCTAGCGGGAGTAGGGGGTGAGCAGTTCTTC.

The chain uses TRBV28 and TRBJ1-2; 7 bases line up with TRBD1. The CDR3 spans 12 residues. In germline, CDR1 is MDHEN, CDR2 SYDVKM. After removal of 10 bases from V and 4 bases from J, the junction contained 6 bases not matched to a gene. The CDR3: CANRDSSYGYTF. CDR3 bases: TGTGCCAACCGGGACAGTTCCTATGGCTACACCTTC.

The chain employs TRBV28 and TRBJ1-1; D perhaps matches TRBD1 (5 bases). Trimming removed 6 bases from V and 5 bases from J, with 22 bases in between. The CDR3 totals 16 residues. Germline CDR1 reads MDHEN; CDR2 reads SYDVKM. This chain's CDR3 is CASSLGGGGVETEAFF. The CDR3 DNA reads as TGTGCCAGCAGCCTAGGCGGAGGAGGGGTGGAGACTGAAGCTTTCTTT.

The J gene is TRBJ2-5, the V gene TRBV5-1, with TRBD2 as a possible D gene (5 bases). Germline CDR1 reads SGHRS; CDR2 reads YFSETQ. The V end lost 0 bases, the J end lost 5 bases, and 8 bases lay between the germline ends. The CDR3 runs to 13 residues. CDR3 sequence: CASSLAGKETQYF. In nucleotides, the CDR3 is TGCGCCAGCAGCTTGGCGGGGAAGGAGACCCAGTACTTC.

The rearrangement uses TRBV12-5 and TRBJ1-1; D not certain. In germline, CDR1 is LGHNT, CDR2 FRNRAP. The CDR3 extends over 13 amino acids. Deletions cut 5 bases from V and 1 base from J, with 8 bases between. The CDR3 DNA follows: TGTGCTAGTGGTCCAAGACAGAACACTGAAGCTTTCTTT. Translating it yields CASGPRQNTEAFF.

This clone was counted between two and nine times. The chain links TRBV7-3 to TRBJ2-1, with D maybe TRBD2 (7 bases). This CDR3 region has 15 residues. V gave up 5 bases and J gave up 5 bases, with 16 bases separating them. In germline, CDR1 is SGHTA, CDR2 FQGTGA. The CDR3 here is CASSPLAGAHNEQFF. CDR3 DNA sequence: TGTGCCAGCAGCCCCCTCGCGGGGGCCCACAATGAGCAGTTCTTC.

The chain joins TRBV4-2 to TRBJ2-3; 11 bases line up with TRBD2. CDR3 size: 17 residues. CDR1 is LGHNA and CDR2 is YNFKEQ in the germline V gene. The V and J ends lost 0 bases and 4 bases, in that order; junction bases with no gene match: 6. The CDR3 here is CASSQDGSGGGSDTQYF. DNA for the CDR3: TGTGCCAGCAGCCAAGATGGTAGCGGGGGGGGGTCAGATACGCAGTATTTT.

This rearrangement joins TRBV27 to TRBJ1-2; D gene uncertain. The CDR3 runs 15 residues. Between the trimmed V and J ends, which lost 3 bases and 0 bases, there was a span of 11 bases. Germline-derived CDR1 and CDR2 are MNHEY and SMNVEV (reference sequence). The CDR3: CASSFGGSSNYGYTF. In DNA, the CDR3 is TGTGCCAGCAGTTTTGGAGGGAGTTCTAACTATGGCTACACCTTC.

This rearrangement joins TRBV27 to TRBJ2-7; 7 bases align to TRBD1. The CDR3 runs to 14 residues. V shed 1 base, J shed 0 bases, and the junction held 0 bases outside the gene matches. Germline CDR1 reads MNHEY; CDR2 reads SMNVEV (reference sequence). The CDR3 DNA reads TGTGCCAGCAGTTTATGGGACAGCTCCTACGAGCAGTACTTC. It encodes CASSLWDSSYEQYF.

The CDR3 DNA follows: TGTGCCAGCAGCTTGGAGGGGGTATACTATGGCTACACCTTC. The encoded protein is CASSLEGVYYGYTF. The chain uses TRBV5-4 and TRBJ1-2; possible D gene TRBD1, 6 bases. Germline CDR1 and CDR2: SGHNT and YYREEE (reference sequence). Trimming cost V 0 bases and J 3 bases, with 9 bases left between them. The CDR3 runs to 14 residues.

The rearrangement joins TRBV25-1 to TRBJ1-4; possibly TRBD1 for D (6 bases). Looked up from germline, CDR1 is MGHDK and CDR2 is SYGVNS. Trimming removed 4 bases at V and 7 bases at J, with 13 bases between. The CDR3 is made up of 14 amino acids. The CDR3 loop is CASSGGGRSEKLFF. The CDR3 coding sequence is TGTGCCAGCAGTGGAGGGGGAAGATCTGAAAAACTGTTTTTT.

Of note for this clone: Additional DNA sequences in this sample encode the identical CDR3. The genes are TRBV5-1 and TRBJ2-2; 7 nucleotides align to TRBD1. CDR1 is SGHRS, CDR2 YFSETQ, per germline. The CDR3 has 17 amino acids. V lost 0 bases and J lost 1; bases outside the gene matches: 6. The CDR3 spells CASSLVIRTGNTGELFF. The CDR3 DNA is TGCGCCAGCAGCTTGGTAATCAGGACAGGGAACACCGGGGAGCTGTTTTTT.

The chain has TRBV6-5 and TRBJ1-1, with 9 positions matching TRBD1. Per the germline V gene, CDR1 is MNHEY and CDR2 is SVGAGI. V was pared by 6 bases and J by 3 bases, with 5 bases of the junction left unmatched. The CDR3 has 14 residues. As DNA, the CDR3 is TGTGCCAGCAGACCAAGACAGGGGGACACTGAAGCTTTCTTT. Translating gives CASRPRQGDTEAFF.